This is a list of T cell receptor beta chains from one sample in a study of OX40 agonist ivuxolimab in advanced cancers. Data came from immunoSEQ multiplex PCR; TCRdb stores just in-frame clones and leaves some out. In the table there are tens of thousands of clones, 75% to 90% of which are singletons. Material: CD4+ or CD8+ T cells sorted from blood, obtained in a trial of the OX40 agonist ivuxolimab. The source is an adult with an advanced solid tumor such as melanoma, head and neck, liver or kidney cancer. Each CDR3 is given with its conserved first and last residue. The order of the fields is D gene, clone size, V gene, J gene, CDR3 DNA, CDR3 protein. The D gene is left open where the match is weak. A clone size is listed for some rows: how often the clone was seen (once, few, many), or a class if it is expanded.

-	-	TRBV9	TRBJ1-2	TGTGCCAGCAGCGTAGTACCAGATACTAACTATGGCTACACCTTC	CASSVVPDTNYGYTF
TRBD2	-	TRBV5-4	TRBJ2-3	TGTGCCAGCAGACGAAAACCGGGACTAGCGTCAGATACGCAGTATTTT	CASRRKPGLASDTQYF
TRBD1	-	TRBV29-1	TRBJ1-2	TGCAGCGTTTTAGAGACAGGGGGACTTCCCAACTATGGCTACACCTTC	CSVLETGGLPNYGYTF
-	-	TRBV7-2	TRBJ2-7	TGTGCCAGCAGCTCCTCCCGGGGCGAGCAGTACTTC	CASSSSRGEQYF
-	-	TRBV7-8	TRBJ2-3	TGTGCCAGCAGCTTGGTAACTAGCAGTAGCACAGATACGCAGTATTTT	CASSLVTSSSTDTQYF
TRBD2	-	TRBV11-2	TRBJ2-5	TGTGCCAGCAGCTCAGCTGGGGGGGTCCTCCAAGAGACCCAGTACTTC	CASSSAGGVLQETQYF
-	-	TRBV29-1	TRBJ2-1	TGCAGCGTTGTTGAACAGTACAATGAGCAGTTCTTC	CSVVEQYNEQFF
TRBD2	once	TRBV2	TRBJ2-5	TGTGCCAGCAGTGTCAGCGGGGGGGCCGGAGAGACCCAGTACTTC	CASSVSGGAGETQYF
TRBD1	few	TRBV5-6	TRBJ1-1	TGTGCCAGCAGCCATCAAATCAGGACAGGGAACACTGAAGCTTTCTTT	CASSHQIRTGNTEAFF
TRBD2	-	TRBV5-6	TRBJ2-3	TGTGCCAGCAGCTTGGATGGGACTAGCGGCACAGATACGCAGTATTTT	CASSLDGTSGTDTQYF
-	few	TRBV5-1	TRBJ2-6	TGCGCCAGCAGCTTGGGGCAGGAGGCTGGGGCCAACGTCCTGACTTTC	CASSLGQEAGANVLTF
-	-	TRBV7-3	TRBJ1-2	TGTGCCAGCAGCTTAAGTGCGGCGGATAACTATGGCTACACCTTC	CASSLSAADNYGYTF
TRBD1	once	TRBV6-1	TRBJ1-1	TGTGCCAGCAGTCCCCACAGGGGGAACACTGAAGCTTTCTTT	CASSPHRGNTEAFF
-	medium-sized	TRBV4-1	TRBJ1-4	TGCGCCAGCAGCCAAGACGGAGGGCTTTATAATGAAAAACTGTTTTTT	CASSQDGGLYNEKLFF
TRBD1	-	TRBV28	TRBJ2-1	TGTGCCAGCAGCCCGGGACAGGGGGCAGACAATGAGCAGTTCTTC	CASSPGQGADNEQFF
TRBD1	few	TRBV19	TRBJ2-4	TGTGCCAGTAGTATCGGACAGGGGTGGTACATTCAGTACTTC	CASSIGQGWYIQYF
-	-	TRBV4-3	TRBJ2-3	TGCGCCAGCAGCCAAGATTATCCGGTTGACACAGATACGCAGTATTTT	CASSQDYPVDTDTQYF
-	-	TRBV4-1	TRBJ2-7	TGCGCCAGCAGCCAAGATGAAGTAAGGTGGATCTACGAGCAGTACTTC	CASSQDEVRWIYEQYF
-	-	TRBV28	TRBJ2-7	TGTGCCAGCAGTTTTTCCTGCGAGCAGTACTTC	CASSFSCEQYF
TRBD2	once	TRBV29-1	TRBJ2-2	TGCAGCGTAGGAATAGCGGGGGTTTACACCGGGGAGCTGTTTTTT	CSVGIAGVYTGELFF
-	-	TRBV7-2	TRBJ2-1	TGTGCCAGCAGCTTAGATTTCCCGCTAAGCTCCTACAATGAGCAGTTCTTC	CASSLDFPLSSYNEQFF
TRBD1	-	TRBV27	TRBJ1-5	TGTGCCAGCGGCCGACAGGGCGTTGGGCAGCCCCAGCATTTT	CASGRQGVGQPQHF
-	once	TRBV7-2	TRBJ2-5	TGTGCCAGCAGCGACCGGCGGCAGTACCAAGAGACCCAGTACTTC	CASSDRRQYQETQYF
TRBD1	-	TRBV27	TRBJ2-7	TGTGCCAGCACACTCCGACAGGGATACTCCTACGAGCAGTACTTC	CASTLRQGYSYEQYF
-	once	TRBV6-4	TRBJ2-1	TGTGCCAGCAGCCTCTTTGAGGCGCCCTACAATGAGCAGTTCTTC	CASSLFEAPYNEQFF
TRBD1	-	TRBV2	TRBJ2-1	TGTGCCAGCAGCCCTGGACAGGGTTACAATGAGCAGTTCTTC	CASSPGQGYNEQFF
-	-	TRBV29-1	TRBJ1-1	TGCAGCGTTGGCCCGGATCCGAACACTGAAGCTTTCTTT	CSVGPDPNTEAFF
-	few	TRBV4-1	TRBJ1-2	TGCGCCAGCAGCCTAGAAGGGACAGGCTACACCTTC	CASSLEGTGYTF
TRBD1	-	TRBV27	TRBJ2-7	TGTGCCAGCAGTTTTTTGGACAGGGGACTCTACGAGCAGTACTTC	CASSFLDRGLYEQYF
-	once	TRBV19	TRBJ2-5	TGTGCCAGTAGTATGGGTGGCAGGGGTGGCCAAGAGACCCAGTACTTC	CASSMGGRGGQETQYF
-	-	TRBV5-1	TRBJ2-7	TGCGCCAGCAGCTTGGCCTATGGACAGCTTTTCTACGAGCAGTACTTC	CASSLAYGQLFYEQYF
-	-	TRBV9	TRBJ2-1	TGTGCCAGCAGCGTAGGCGGGGCCCCAACTAATGAGCAGTTCTTC	CASSVGGAPTNEQFF
-	-	TRBV10-3	TRBJ2-2	TGTGCCATCAGTGCACAGGGACCTCAGGACACCGGGGAGCTGTTTTTT	CAISAQGPQDTGELFF
TRBD1	-	TRBV5-4	TRBJ2-7	TGTGCCAGCAGCTTGTATGGGACAGGGGTTTACGAGCAGTACTTC	CASSLYGTGVYEQYF
TRBD1	-	TRBV7-7	TRBJ2-1	TGTGCTAGCAGCTTAGGGGCCGGGACAGGGTTGTTCTTC	CASSLGAGTGLFF
TRBD2	few	TRBV15	TRBJ2-3	TGTGCCACCAGCAGAGGGCTAGCGGGAGGATGGGCAGATACGCAGTATTTT	CATSRGLAGGWADTQYF
TRBD2	-	TRBV27	TRBJ2-3	TGTGCCAGCAGTTCCCCTCTCCGGGGGGGATACACAGATACGCAGTATTTT	CASSSPLRGGYTDTQYF
-	-	TRBV4-1	TRBJ2-7	TGCGCCAGCAGCCAAGAAGGCGGTTTTCGCAGGTACGAGCAGTACTTC	CASSQEGGFRRYEQYF
-	-	TRBV5-1	TRBJ2-1	TGCGCCAGCAGCCCGACCTACAATGAGCAGTTCTTC	CASSPTYNEQFF
-	-	TRBV5-1	TRBJ1-5	TGCGCCAGCAGCTTGGCCGGCAATCAGTCCCAGCATTTT	CASSLAGNQSQHF
TRBD2	-	TRBV9	TRBJ2-3	TGTGCCAGCAGCGATGGGACTAGCGGGGCGGCGGTCGGCACAGATACGCAGTATTTT	CASSDGTSGAAVGTDTQYF